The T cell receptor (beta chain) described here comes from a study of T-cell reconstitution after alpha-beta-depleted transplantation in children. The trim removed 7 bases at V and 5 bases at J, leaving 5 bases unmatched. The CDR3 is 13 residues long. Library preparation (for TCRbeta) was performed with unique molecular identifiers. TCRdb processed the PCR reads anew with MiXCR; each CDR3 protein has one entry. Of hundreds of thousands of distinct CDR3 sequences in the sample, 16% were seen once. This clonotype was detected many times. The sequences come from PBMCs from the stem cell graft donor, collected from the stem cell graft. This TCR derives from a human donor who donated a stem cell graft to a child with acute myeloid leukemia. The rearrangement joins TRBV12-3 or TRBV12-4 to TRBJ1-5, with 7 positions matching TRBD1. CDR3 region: CASTGTVYQPQHF. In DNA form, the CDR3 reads TGTGCCAGCACTGGGACAGTCTATCAGCCCCAGCATTTT.